Each of the 9 T cell receptor beta chains below was sequenced from the same sample in a study of cytomegalovirus exposure and HLA in healthy donors. PCR involved 60 Vbeta and 13 Jbeta primers. Sequenced by immunoSEQ multiplex PCR; TCRdb stores in-frame clones only, minus some. The sample holds about 180,000 clones, 60% to 85% seen once. Sequenced: PBMCs. Receptor source: a woman aged 50 to 65 in good health and CMV-seropositive.

The chain combines TRBV18 with TRBJ1-1; no firm D call. CDR1 and CDR2 (germline): KGHSH, LQKENI. Deletions cut 3 bases from V and 1 base from J, with 6 bases between. The CDR3 runs 13 residues. For the CDR3, the DNA is TGTGCCAGCTCACCCCAGGAGAACACTGAAGCTTTCTTT. Translating gives CASSPQENTEAFF.

This chain joins TRBV13 and TRBJ1-1; 7 bases map to TRBD1. The germline gives CDR1 PRHDT, CDR2 FYEKMQ (reference sequence). This CDR3 spans 16 amino acids. J gave up 3 bases and V 5 bases, and 12 bases lay outside the gene matches. The CDR3 spells CASSPAGGGGDTEAFF. Written as DNA, the CDR3 is TGTGCCAGCAGCCCCGCAGGGGGTGGTGGGGACACTGAAGCTTTCTTT.

V gene TRBV2 combines with J gene TRBJ2-7, with TRBD2 matching over 7 bases. J gave up 5 bases and V 5 bases, and 9 bases lay outside the gene matches. The CDR3 runs to 14 residues. Germline V gives CDR1 SNHLY, CDR2 FYNNEI. The CDR3 loop reads CASSLTSLRNEQYF. The CDR3 DNA reads TGTGCCAGCAGTCTGACTAGCCTTCGAAACGAGCAGTACTTC.

J is TRBJ1-1 and V is TRBV6-5; weak D call: TRBD1 (5 bases). CDR3 size: 14 residues. Germline CDR1 is MNHEY and CDR2 is SVGAGI. The germline V and J ends were trimmed by 0 bases and 8 bases, with 13 bases remaining between them. DNA for the CDR3: TGTGCCAGCAGTTACTCGTGGGCAGGGCCAGAAGCTTTCTTT. This gives the protein CASSYSWAGPEAFF.

The sample holds a few counts of this clone. This chain links TRBV5-1 with TRBJ2-5; D remains ambiguous. Trimming stripped 3 bases from V and 1 base from J, with 13 bases between. Germline V lookup: CDR1 SGHRS, CDR2 YFSETQ. This CDR3 spans 15 amino acids. The CDR3 loop is CASSYVSLGQETQYF. The CDR3 DNA reads TGCGCCAGCAGCTATGTGTCACTCGGCCAAGAGACCCAGTACTTC. Complete variable domain (other parts from reference TRBV5-1 and TRBJ2-5): KAGVTQTPRYLIKTRGQQVTLSCSPISGHRSVSWYQQTPGQGLQFLFEYFSETQRNKGNFPGRFSGRQFSNSRSEMNVSTLELGDSALYLCASSYVSLGQETQYFGPGTRLLVL.

The chain links TRBV19 to TRBJ2-2; perhaps TRBD2 as D (7 bases). Trimming left V 0 bases short and J 2 bases short, with 13 bases between. CDR3 length equals 17 residues. Germline CDR1 LNHDA, CDR2 SQIVND (reference sequence). CDR3: CASSIEGGGLNTGELFF. CDR3 DNA: TGTGCCAGTAGTATAGAGGGCGGGGGCCTAAACACCGGGGAGCTGTTTTTT.

This sequence joins TRBV9 and TRBJ1-1; D may be TRBD1 (5 bases). Trimming removed 0 bases from V and 3 bases from J, with 15 bases in between. This CDR3 has 16 amino acids. CDR1 and CDR2 (germline): SGDLS, YYNGEE. The CDR3 spells CASSVASAGPDTEAFF. In DNA form, the CDR3 reads TGTGCCAGCAGCGTAGCAAGCGCAGGGCCGGACACTGAAGCTTTCTTT.

This clone has only one observation. The chain couples TRBV19 to TRBJ2-2, with D possibly matching TRBD2 (6 bases). The CDR3 loop spans 16 amino acids. In germline, CDR1 is LNHDA, CDR2 SQIVND (reference sequence). V was shortened by 3 bases and J by 0 bases, with 11 bases between the two germline ends. The CDR3 spells CASSIRSGSNTGELFF. The CDR3 region has the DNA TGTGCCAGTAGTATCCGGAGCGGGTCGAACACCGGGGAGCTGTTTTTT.

The chain is built from TRBV18 and TRBJ2-3; 9 nucleotides agree with TRBD2. Germline CDR1 and CDR2: KGHSH and LQKENI. The ends lost 3 bases at V and 2 bases at J; junction bases unmatched: 3. The CDR3 is 15 amino acids. CDR3 in DNA: TGTGCCAGCTCACCGTCTAGCGGGGTCACAGATACGCAGTATTTT. The encoded protein is CASSPSSGVTDTQYF.